These 14 T cell receptor beta chains originate from one sample sequenced in a study of T cells in Graves' hyperthyroidism and ophthalmopathy. RNA transcripts yielded amplified TCR beta CDR3 regions. HTBI primers were used for first-round RT-PCR of the TCR CDR3. TCRdb recomputed calls from the multiplex PCR reads with MiXCR, one row per CDR3 protein. The sample has about 640,000 distinct CDR3 sequences; around 21% are singletons. Sequencing used blood. These receptors came from a man aged 25 to 45 with Graves' ophthalmopathy.

The chain has TRBV28 and TRBJ2-3; 11 bases match TRBD2. The V and J ends lost 2 bases and 2 bases, in that order; junction bases with no gene match: 6. The CDR3 runs to 17 residues. The germline V gene encodes CDR1 MDHEN and CDR2 SYDVKM. The CDR3 coding sequence is TGTGCCAGCAGTTTACCGACTAGCGGGATCAACACAGATACGCAGTATTTT. Translated: CASSLPTSGINTDTQYF.

The V gene is TRBV29-1, the J gene TRBJ2-2; D not certain. V was trimmed by 5 bases and J by 4 bases, leaving 8 bases between them. The CDR3 has 12 residues. Germline lookup yields CDR1 SQVTM and CDR2 ANQGSEA. CDR3 DNA: TGCAGCGTTTATGGGTTCACCGGGGAGCTGTTTTTT. Translated: CSVYGFTGELFF.

This chain connects TRBV5-8 to TRBJ1-5; TRBD1 matches at 9 bases. Per the germline V gene, CDR1 is SGHTS and CDR2 is YDEGEE. The CDR3 loop spans 15 amino acids. The V and J ends lost 3 bases and 4 bases, in that order; junction bases with no gene match: 5. CDR3 sequence reads: CASSWDRVRNQPQHF. CDR3 sequence (DNA): TGTGCCAGCAGCTGGGACAGGGTAAGGAATCAGCCCCAGCATTTT.

The J gene is TRBJ2-5, the V gene TRBV7-6, with 12 bases matching TRBD2. This CDR3 has 19 amino acids. V was clipped by 2 bases and J by 2 bases; unmatched bases: 12. The V gene's germline CDR1 is SGHVS and CDR2 FNYEAQ. The CDR3 is CASSLSPSGRGGPQETQYF. CDR3 bases: TGTGCCAGCAGCTTATCTCCTAGCGGGAGGGGGGGCCCTCAAGAGACCCAGTACTTC. Based on the CDR3 plus reference TRBV7-6 and TRBJ2-5, the full variable domain is GAGVSQSPRYKVTKRGQDVALRCDPISGHVSLYWYRQALGQGPEFLTYFNYEAQQDKSGLPNDRFSAERPEGSISTLTIQRTEQRDSAMYRCASSLSPSGRGGPQETQYFGPGTRLLVL.

V usage is TRBV29-1 and J usage is TRBJ2-1, with unresolved D. The CDR3 contains 10 residues. Germline V gene sequence: CDR1 SQVTM, CDR2 ANQGSEA. V dropped 6 bases and J dropped 6 bases, with 6 bases sitting between them. CDR3 sequence (DNA): TGCAGCGTGCTTGGCAATGAGCAGTTCTTC. Translating gives CSVLGNEQFF.

The rearrangement links TRBV9 to TRBJ2-3; D is unresolved. Between the trimmed V and J ends, which lost 0 bases and 4 bases, there was a span of 6 bases. The CDR3 sequence is 13 residues long. From germline, CDR1 is SGDLS and CDR2 YYNGEE. For the CDR3, the DNA is TGTGCCAGCAGCGTAGTCTCGGCAGATACGCAGTATTTT. Amino acids: CASSVVSADTQYF. The variable domain in full, with the rest retrieved from reference TRBV9 and TRBJ2-3, is DSGVTQTPKHLITATGQRVTLRCSPRSGDLSVYWYQQSLDQGLQFLIQYYNGEERAKGNILERFSAQQFPDLHSELNLSSLELGDSALYFCASSVVSADTQYFGPGTRLTVL.

This clonotype came up a few times. The chain employs TRBV30 and TRBJ1-4; D perhaps matches TRBD1 (5 bases). CDR1 and CDR2 from the germline V gene are GTSNPN and SVGIG (reference sequence). The CDR3 covers 16 residues. Trimming removed 0 bases at V and 4 bases at J, with 15 bases between. The CDR3 nucleotides are TGTGCCTGGAGTGTTGCAGGGAGGACCCATAATGAAAAACTGTTTTTT. Encoded protein: CAWSVAGRTHNEKLFF.

This clonotype was counted a few times. The CDR3 is CASSDGRDSSYEQYF. The DNA for the CDR3 is TGTGCCAGCAGTGATGGCCGGGACAGCTCCTACGAGCAGTACTTC. The V call is TRBV2, the J call TRBJ2-7; the match to TRBD1 covers 7 bases. The V gene end was trimmed by 3 bases and the J gene end by 0 bases; junction bases not matched to a gene: 5. CDR3 size: 15 residues. CDR1 is SNHLY, CDR2 FYNNEI, per germline.

As for this clonotype: A single base separates this from a much larger clone, so it may be a read error. The rearrangement uses TRBV28 and TRBJ1-1; D may be TRBD1 (5 bases). The CDR3 contains 12 residues. CDR1 and CDR2 (germline): MDHEN, SYDVKM. This CDR3 is CASSFRGAEASF. The CDR3 region has the DNA TGTGCCAGCAGTTTCCGAGGGGCTGAAGCTTCCTTT.

This clonotype was observed a few times. The chain links TRBV20-1 to TRBJ2-7, with 15 bases aligning to TRBD2. Germline CDR1 and CDR2: DFQATT and SNEGSKA (reference sequence). The CDR3 sequence is 17 residues long. Unmatched junction bases numbered 7, after V lost 2 bases and J lost 2 bases. CDR3 nucleotides: TGCAGTGCTAGATCCGGACTAGCGGGAGGGCCGACCTACGAGCAGTACTTC. Protein: CSARSGLAGGPTYEQYF.

A few counts support this clonotype. The J gene is TRBJ1-2, the V gene TRBV28; D is possibly TRBD1 (6 bases). V gave up 8 bases and J gave up 7 bases, with 20 bases separating them. The CDR3 is 14 residues long. Germline V lookup: CDR1 MDHEN, CDR2 SYDVKM. CDR3 DNA sequence: TGTGCCAGCCACCTTACACAGGGAGATCGTGGCTACACCTTC. It translates to CASHLTQGDRGYTF.

V gene TRBV5-6 combines with J gene TRBJ1-2; D is unclear. V was trimmed by 5 bases and J by 0 bases, leaving 17 bases between them. The CDR3 runs 16 residues. Germline CDR1 and CDR2: SGHDT and YYEEEE. The CDR3 reads CASSSLLVPANYGYTF. CDR3 DNA: TGTGCCAGCAGTTCCCTTCTGGTGCCAGCTAACTATGGCTACACCTTC.

This clonotype was observed a handful of times. One end of the junction fails to match germline, which may point to a read error. The genes are TRBV5-1 and TRBJ2-7; 8 nucleotides line up with TRBD2. CDR3 length: 14 residues. Per germline, CDR1 SGHRS and CDR2 YFSETQ. The CDR3 sequence: CACSLLREDYEQYF. CDR3 nucleotides: TGCGCCTGCAGCTTGTTGCGGGAGGACTACGAGCAGTACTTC.

As to this clonotype: A much larger clone differs by one base, so this may be a read error. The V and J genes are TRBV3-1 and TRBJ2-5, with D possibly matching TRBD2 (5 bases). Trimming cost V 0 bases and J 7 bases, with 18 bases left between them. Germline CDR1 LGHDT, CDR2 YNNKEL (reference sequence). CDR3 length: 16 residues. The CDR3 here is CASSQDLGVELGTQYF. The CDR3, as DNA: TGTGCCAGCAGCCAAGATCTCGGGGTGGAGCTCGGGACCCAGTACTTC.